Sequencing of this TCR beta chain was carried out in a study of blood T cell repertoires in COVID-19. Background on the study: Sites across the United States, Italy and Spain contributed samples from acute and convalescent COVID-19. PBMCs, B-cell-depleted T cells, or T cells provided the cDNA or gDNA that made up the material.

In the original analysis: Nucleated cell counts were estimated from reference gene primer amplification. Sequencing used immunoSEQ multiplex PCR; TCRdb keeps in-frame clones, though not all of them. V and J calls and clone size are given by that table; D and trimming were obtained from the DNA. Of roughly 4,600 clones listed, about 88% are singletons. J was trimmed by 3 bases and V by 0 bases; bases with no gene match: 3. The germline gives CDR1 LGHNA, CDR2 YNFKEQ. There are 16 residues in the CDR3. This TCR came from a woman aged 80 or older with acute or convalescent COVID-19. Sequences were obtained from peripheral blood. This chain uses TRBV4-2 with TRBJ2-5; TRBD2 aligns across 11 bases. CDR3 nucleotide sequence: TGTGCCAGCAGCCAAGATTGGGGACTAGCGGAAGAGACCCAGTACTTC. Its translation: CASSQDWGLAEETQYF.